Following are 28 T cell receptor beta chains from one sample sequenced in a study of blood T cell repertoires in COVID-19. Produced via immunoSEQ multiplex PCR; TCRdb's table is partial and in-frame only. The sample includes 150,000 or so clones, approximately 86% of them seen just once. The sample comprised peripheral blood. The receptors derive from an older woman with COVID-19, enrolled during active disease.

The chain combines TRBV11-3 with TRBJ2-3, with unresolved D. The CDR3 is made up of 14 amino acids. The germline gives CDR1 SGHNT, CDR2 YENEEA. V lost 5 bases, J lost 0 bases, and 9 bases lay in between. In DNA, the CDR3 is TGTGCCAGCAGCCCGAGGCCGAGCACAGATACGCAGTATTTT. It is translated as CASSPRPSTDTQYF.

The chain combines TRBV29-1 with TRBJ1-1; D might be TRBD1 (5 bases). This CDR3 comprises 13 residues. In germline, CDR1 is SQVTM, CDR2 ANQGSEA. V was clipped by 7 bases and J by 1 base, with 13 bases between them. The CDR3 region is CSGIIGGNTEAFF. The CDR3 bases are TGCAGCGGGATAATCGGGGGGAACACTGAAGCTTTCTTT.

As concerns this clone: A junction boundary mismatches the germline segment, possibly from a read error. The gene calls are TRBV9 and TRBJ2-1; D is undetermined. The V gene's germline CDR1 is SGDLS and CDR2 YYNGEE. The CDR3 runs to 15 residues. CDR3 in amino acids: CASSVGESNYDEQFF. The CDR3 DNA reads as TGTGCCAGCAGCGTAGGTGAGTCTAACTACGATGAGCAGTTCTTC.

The V gene is TRBV30, the J gene TRBJ1-2; maybe TRBD1 (6 bases). Germline CDR1 is GTSNPN and CDR2 is SVGIG (reference sequence). The CDR3 covers 11 residues. The V and J ends lost 6 bases and 2 bases respectively, with 7 bases between them. CDR3 DNA sequence: TGTGCCTGCACAGGGAACTATGGCTACACCTTC. Translation: CACTGNYGYTF. Looking up the rest from reference TRBV30 and TRBJ1-2 gives the full variable domain: SQTIHQWPATLVQPVGSPLSLECTVEGTSNPNLYWYRQAAGRGLQLLFYSVGIGQISSEVPQNLSASRPQDRQFILSSKKLLLSDSGFYLCACTGNYGYTFGSGTRLTVV.

The V and J genes are TRBV30 and TRBJ1-4; 9 bases align to TRBD1. The V segment lost 7 bases and the J segment 8 bases; nucleotides outside the gene matches: 11. CDR1 and CDR2 (germline): GTSNPN, SVGIG (reference sequence). CDR3 length: 14 amino acids. CDR3 bases: TGTGCCTCACAAGGACAGGGGAGACGAGAAAAACTGTTTTTT. Encoded protein: CASQGQGRREKLFF.

The chain combines TRBV7-2 with TRBJ2-3; 10 nucleotides line up with TRBD2. The V gene end was trimmed by 5 bases and the J gene end by 2 bases; junction bases not matched to a gene: 7. Germline V gene lookup returns CDR1 SGHTA and CDR2 FQGNSA. This CDR3 region has 16 residues. CDR3 loop: CASSRSSGGPTDTQYF. CDR3 sequence (DNA): TGTGCCAGCAGCCGCAGTAGCGGGGGGCCCACAGATACGCAGTATTTT. Based on the CDR3 plus reference TRBV7-2 and TRBJ2-3, the full variable domain is GAGVSQSPSNKVTEKGKDVELRCDPISGHTALYWYRQSLGQGLEFLIYFQGNSAPDKSGLPSDRFSAERTGGSVSTLTIQRTQQEDSAVYLCASSRSSGGPTDTQYFGPGTRLTVL.

This chain uses TRBV18 with TRBJ1-2, with 8 bases aligning to TRBD1. Germline V gives CDR1 KGHSH, CDR2 LQKENI. V lost 1 base to trimming and J lost 4 bases; unmatched junction nucleotides: 5. There are 15 residues in the CDR3. The CDR3 loop reads CASSPRGQGPYGYTF. The CDR3 DNA reads as TGTGCCAGCTCACCACGTGGACAGGGACCCTATGGCTACACCTTC. The full variable domain, completed using reference TRBV18 and TRBJ1-2, is NAGVMQNPRHLVRRRGQEARLRCSPMKGHSHVYWYRQLPEEGLKFMVYLQKENIIDESGMPKERFSAEFPKEGPSILRIQQVVRGDSAAYFCASSPRGQGPYGYTFGSGTRLTVV.

This chain joins TRBV12-3 or TRBV12-4 and TRBJ1-1; no reliable D call. Trimming took off 1 base at V and 2 bases at J, with 5 bases between the two ends. The CDR3 loop spans 13 amino acids. The CDR3 region is CASSLVVNTEAFF. Written as DNA, the CDR3 is TGTGCCAGCAGTTTAGTAGTCAACACTGAAGCTTTCTTT.

V gene TRBV29-1 combines with J gene TRBJ1-4, with a tentative D call TRBD1 (5 bases). Looked up from germline, CDR1 is SQVTM and CDR2 is ANQGSEA. The CDR3 consists of 13 residues. The V gene lost 5 bases and the J gene lost 8 bases, with 15 bases spanning the gap. The CDR3 sequence is CSVNFGQGEKLFF. In DNA form, the CDR3 reads TGCAGCGTTAATTTCGGACAAGGGGAAAAACTGTTTTTT.

This clone has more than one count but fewer than ten. This sequence joins TRBV27 and TRBJ1-5; D remains ambiguous. The CDR3 contains 15 residues. Germline V lookup: CDR1 MNHEY, CDR2 SMNVEV (reference sequence). Trimming pared 2 bases from V and 5 bases from J, leaving 13 bases between. This CDR3 reads CASSLVSPEDQPQHF. CDR3 nucleotides: TGTGCCAGCAGTTTAGTCTCGCCAGAGGATCAGCCCCAGCATTTT.

Comments on this clone: The identical CDR3 is also encoded by other nucleotide sequences in the sample. The chain employs TRBV28 and TRBJ2-3; 10 bases align to TRBD1. V was clipped by 5 bases and J by 4 bases; unmatched bases: 3. Germline V gives CDR1 MDHEN, CDR2 SYDVKM. The CDR3 contains 14 residues. The CDR3 region is CASSLTGGPDTQYF. As DNA, the CDR3 is TGTGCCAGCAGTCTGACAGGGGGCCCAGATACGCAGTATTTT.

J is TRBJ2-6 and V is TRBV29-1, with D perhaps TRBD1 (6 bases). In germline, CDR1 is SQVTM, CDR2 ANQGSEA. The CDR3 is 15 residues long. V was pared by 4 bases and J by 3 bases, with 13 bases between. CDR3 DNA sequence: TGCAGCGTTGGAGGGGGATCGCTTGGGGCCAACGTCCTGACTTTC. Protein: CSVGGGSLGANVLTF.

V usage is TRBV28 and J usage is TRBJ2-7, with TRBD2 as a possible D gene (7 bases). The CDR3 has 15 amino acids. The V end was cut by 7 bases, the J end by 5 bases, with 21 bases between. Germline V lookup: CDR1 MDHEN, CDR2 SYDVKM. The CDR3 sequence is CASTLSRGAIHEQYF. The DNA for the CDR3 is TGTGCCAGCACGCTCAGCCGGGGGGCCATCCACGAGCAGTACTTC.

The chain couples TRBV7-8 to TRBJ2-7; a weak D match, TRBD1 (8 bases). Germline values: CDR1 SGHVS, CDR2 FQNEAQ. Trimming took 5 bases from V and 9 from J, leaving 23 bases between them. The CDR3 length is 15 residues. The CDR3 DNA is TGTGCCAGCAGCCAGGACCCGACAGGGGAGGGGGTGCAGTACTTC. Protein product: CASSQDPTGEGVQYF.

V is TRBV15 and J is TRBJ2-3; 10 bases are a match to TRBD2. This CDR3 has 16 amino acids. The J segment lost 4 bases and the V segment lost 0 bases, leaving 4 bases of the junction unmatched. Germline V lookup: CDR1 LNHNV, CDR2 YYDKDF (reference sequence). The CDR3 nucleotides read TGTGCCACCAGCAGAGATTTAGCGGGGGGTGCAGATACGCAGTATTTT. Translated, it gives CATSRDLAGGADTQYF.

This clone has just one count. This rearrangement joins TRBV7-9 to TRBJ2-2; 13 bases map to TRBD2. J lost 1 base, V lost 5 bases, and 4 bases had no gene match. There are 17 residues in the CDR3. Germline values: CDR1 SEHNR, CDR2 FQNEAQ (reference sequence). This CDR3 is CASSTRTSGGNTGELFF. CDR3 bases: TGTGCCAGCAGCACCCGGACTAGCGGGGGGAACACCGGGGAGCTGTTTTTT.

A single count supports this clone. The genes are TRBV5-6 and TRBJ1-2; TRBD1 matches 7 bases. Losses at the gene ends were 3 bases for V and 0 bases for J; bases not matched to a gene: 5. CDR3 size: 15 residues. CDR1 and CDR2 from the germline V gene are SGHDT and YYEEEE. CDR3 sequence: CASSSWDRPNYGYTF. DNA for the CDR3: TGTGCCAGCAGCTCCTGGGACAGACCTAACTATGGCTACACCTTC.

The chain has TRBV11-2 and TRBJ2-7, with D possibly TRBD2 on 6 matching bases. The CDR3 is 13 residues long. V lost 5 bases to trimming and J lost 6 bases, with 14 bases between them. From germline, CDR1 is SGHAT and CDR2 FQNNGV. This CDR3 is CASSPIVGGEQYF. CDR3 DNA sequence: TGTGCCAGCAGCCCCATCGTGGGGGGCGAGCAGTACTTC.

The CDR3 sequence: CAISERTGLQETQYF. CDR3 nucleotide sequence: TGTGCCATCAGTGAGAGGACAGGGCTCCAAGAGACCCAGTACTTC. This sequence joins TRBV10-3 and TRBJ2-5, with 8 bases lining up with TRBD1. Trimming cost V 2 bases and J 1 base; bases outside gene matches: 3. CDR1 is ENHRY, CDR2 SYGVKD, per germline. The CDR3 extends over 15 amino acids.

The gene calls are TRBV5-5 and TRBJ1-5; possible D gene TRBD1, 6 bases. Germline loops: CDR1 SGHKS, CDR2 YYEKEE (reference sequence). Between the trimmed V and J ends, which lost 3 bases and 7 bases, there was a span of 23 bases. The CDR3 runs 17 residues. Written as DNA, the CDR3 is TGTGCCAGCAGCTCCCTGGCGAGTTTAGGGGGGGTGCAGCCCCAGCATTTT. Its protein product is CASSSLASLGGVQPQHF. Full variable domain (rest looked up from reference TRBV5-5 and TRBJ1-5): DAGVTQSPTHLIKTRGQQVTLRCSPISGHKSVSWYQQVLGQGPQFIFQYYEKEERGRGNFPDRFSARQFPNYSSELNVNALLLGDSALYLCASSSLASLGGVQPQHFGDGTRLSIL.

The CDR3 here is CASSERERIAGGLSTDTQYF. The CDR3 DNA reads TGTGCCAGCAGTGAAAGGGAAAGGATAGCGGGGGGACTTAGCACAGATACGCAGTATTTT. The V call is TRBV6-1, the J call TRBJ2-3, with 10 bases that match TRBD2. CDR3 length: 20 amino acids. Germline lookup yields CDR1 MNHNS and CDR2 SASEGT. V shed 2 bases and J 0 bases; nucleotides not matched to a gene: 14.

The chain couples TRBV6-5 to TRBJ2-1, with 9 bases fitting TRBD1. CDR1 and CDR2 (germline): MNHEY, SVGAGI. V dropped 4 bases and J dropped 6; count of bases not matched to a gene: 7. The CDR3 is 15 amino acids. CDR3 in amino acids: CASSSPDRGANEQFF. The CDR3 coding sequence is TGTGCCAGCAGTTCCCCGGACAGGGGAGCCAATGAGCAGTTCTTC.

The CDR3: CASSLTGLGGYTF. CDR3 DNA: TGTGCCAGCAGCCTGACAGGGCTAGGGGGCTACACCTTC. The chain is built from TRBV6-5 and TRBJ1-2; 7 bases match TRBD1. Trimming took 6 bases from V and 8 from J; bases not matched to a gene: 9. Germline CDR1 reads MNHEY; CDR2 reads SVGAGI. The CDR3 extends over 13 amino acids.

V usage is TRBV15 and J usage is TRBJ2-2; TRBD1 might be the D (5 bases). The CDR3 consists of 15 residues. V was trimmed by 0 bases and J by 5 bases, leaving 10 bases between them. Germline CDR1 is LNHNV and CDR2 is YYDKDF (reference sequence). As DNA, the CDR3 is TGTGCCACCAGCAGAGATTTCACAGGAACCGGGGAGCTGTTTTTT. Protein: CATSRDFTGTGELFF.

The sample holds a few counts of this clone. The chain uses TRBV20-1 and TRBJ1-5; maybe TRBD1 (6 bases). Germline assignment: CDR1 DFQATT and CDR2 SNEGSKA (reference sequence). Trimming pared 3 bases from V and 3 bases from J, leaving 15 bases between. CDR3 length: 15 residues. The chain's CDR3 is CSASVQGSINQPQHF. In DNA, the CDR3 is TGCAGTGCTAGTGTCCAGGGGTCCATCAATCAGCCCCAGCATTTT.

V usage is TRBV2 and J usage is TRBJ1-5; D perhaps matches TRBD1 (5 bases). The CDR3 is made up of 13 amino acids. V was clipped by 7 bases and J by 2 bases, with 9 bases between them. Germline CDR1 reads SNHLY; CDR2 reads FYNNEI. The CDR3 sequence: CASMGLGNQPQHF. The CDR3 DNA reads as TGTGCCAGCATGGGGCTGGGCAATCAGCCCCAGCATTTT. Full variable domain (missing parts from reference TRBV2 and TRBJ1-5): EPEVTQTPSHQVTQMGQEVILRCVPISNHLYFYWYRQILGQKVEFLVSFYNNEISEKSEIFDDQFSVERPDGSNFTLKIRSTKLEDSAMYFCASMGLGNQPQHFGDGTRLSIL.

This clone occurred a few times. In the same sample, other DNA sequences code for this CDR3. This chain links TRBV18 with TRBJ1-1; no definite D call. The CDR3 loop spans 14 amino acids. The germline gives CDR1 KGHSH, CDR2 LQKENI. Trimming removed 2 bases from V and 0 bases from J, with 7 bases in between. CDR3: CASSPELVNTEAFF. The DNA of the CDR3 is TGTGCCAGCTCACCAGAGCTGGTGAACACTGAAGCTTTCTTT.

This clone was observed a few times. The chain joins TRBV19 to TRBJ1-6, with D unclear. This CDR3 has 14 residues. Germline values: CDR1 LNHDA, CDR2 SQIVND (reference sequence). V shed 6 bases and J shed 9 bases, with 15 bases lying between them. CDR3 nucleotide sequence: TGTGCCAGTAGCGGCTCTTTGGGCCTTTCACCCCTCCACTTT. It specifies CASSGSLGLSPLHF.